This T cell receptor (beta chain) was obtained from a study of T cells in localized non-small cell lung cancer (dated by TCRdb to about 2020). Regarding the study in general: The study examined T cell repertoires in 200 to 300 patients with early-stage NSCLC and compared tumors with uninvolved tumor-adjacent lungs. The cohort comprised 236 treatment-naïve NSCLC patients with resected, localized lung tumors. NSCLC patients had a mean age of around 66 years, and 129 were male and nearly 110 female.

Details on this clone: The target of this receptor is not known. No base qualities exist here, and no much larger clone lies one base off it.

At diagnosis, tumor, uninvolved tumor-adjacent lung and peripheral blood were collected and then preserved as a mix of FFPE and fresh-frozen material. For TCR repertoire profiling, blood samples were analyzed in the form of peripheral blood mononuclear cells. The immunoSEQ Assay was used to sequence TCR beta CDR3 regions from DNA. In the original analysis: T cell density was computed as TCR beta template counts normalized to usable DNA estimated by amplifying housekeeping genes. The preseqR package was used to estimate richness by extrapolating to 400,000 templates for PBMC samples and to 120,000 templates for tissue samples. Clonality was taken to be one minus Pielou's evenness. Tissue-enriched TCRs were identified by differential abundance testing using productive amino-acid clonotypes, minimum total count 5 and alpha 0.1. The Jaccard Index and the Morisita Overlap Index were used to quantify repertoire overlap between compartments. TCR beta CDR3s were clustered by GLIPH together with public tetramer-defined viral CDR3s, and at least three viral sequences plus V-gene enrichment were required for viral motifs. TCRdb mirrors the immuneACCESS table, restricted to in-frame sequences. Some clones are absent from its copies; in checked studies, under half trace to an unresolved V gene, and the reason for the others is unknown. D and trimming were read from the DNA, whereas the V and J calls and clone size are those reported in that table. For this sample the table gives 40,000 to 60,000 clones, of which roughly 79% were detected only once. The ten largest clones take up more than 15% of the sample.

V is reduced by 7 bases and J by 4 bases, leaving a spacing of 20 bases between them. The CDR3 covers 15 residues, taking in both the cysteine and the phenylalanine. CDR3 DNA is the only sequence kept; it has 45 bases, read in frame from the first base. CDR1 and CDR2 are read off the germline V gene as SGHRS and YFSETQ. General conclusions and limits of the study: Because multi-region tumor sequencing was not done, intratumor heterogeneity could not be ruled out. A median of roughly 50 of the top 100 tumor clones turned up in the paired uninvolved adjacent lung, and around 27 of those clones also ranked among the top 100 of that same adjacent lung. Longer overall survival was associated with higher blood T cell density, whereas shorter survival was associated with higher adjacent-lung clonality. The highest T cell clonality was observed in uninvolved tumor-adjacent lung, where clonality exceeded that of tumor, suggesting that antigenic responses were more focused in uninvolved tumor-adjacent lung. Since the design was exploratory, TCR variables were selected using unadjusted p-values with no false-discovery rate correction.

The sequence came from a man aged 40 to 70 with stage III lung adenocarcinoma. The rearranged chain carries TRBV5-1 and TRBJ1-1; the D gene is perhaps TRBD1, from 5 matching bases. Sequenced here: peripheral blood mononuclear cells, sampled before any cancer treatment. The DNA is TGCGCCAGCGCCGGGACCGATAAGTGGGCCACTGAAGCTTTCTTT. This yields the protein CASAGTDKWATEAFF.